The 9 T cell receptor beta chains below come from one sample, sequenced in a study of high-grade serous ovarian cancer treatment subgroups. Tumor samples were taken before definitive surgery or chemotherapy. Generated by immunoSEQ multiplex PCR, the TCRdb table keeps only in-frame clones and is missing some. The data show under 4,000 clones, approximately 70% seen once. The sample comprised tumor tissue. All receptors derive from a human donor with high-grade serous ovarian cancer.

V gene TRBV6-5 combines with J gene TRBJ1-1; 7 bases map to TRBD1. Trimming took 0 bases from V and 4 from J; bases not matched to a gene: 2. There are 14 residues in the CDR3. Germline lookup yields CDR1 MNHEY and CDR2 SVGAGI. The CDR3 sequence is CASSYSRDSTEAFF. The DNA for the CDR3 is TGTGCCAGCAGTTACTCGAGGGACAGCACTGAAGCTTTCTTT.

CDR3 coding DNA: TGCGCCAGCAGCAAGGAAGGGGGCAATGAGCAGTTCTTC. Its translation: CASSKEGGNEQFF. The rearrangement joins TRBV5-1 to TRBJ2-1, with D perhaps TRBD1 (6 bases). CDR1 and CDR2 (germline): SGHRS, YFSETQ. The V end was cut by 4 bases, the J end by 6 bases, with 11 bases between. The CDR3 runs 13 residues.

The chain combines TRBV6-5 with TRBJ1-6; tentative D call: TRBD1 (6 bases). This CDR3 is built from 16 residues. Deletions cut 4 bases from V and 0 bases from J, with 10 bases between. Germline values: CDR1 MNHEY, CDR2 SVGAGI. The CDR3 is CASSFTGNSYNSPLHF. CDR3 DNA sequence: TGTGCCAGCAGTTTTACAGGGAACTCCTATAATTCACCCCTCCACTTT.

This clone occurred once. The chain is built from TRBV5-4 and TRBJ2-3; TRBD2 might be the D (5 bases). The CDR3 is made up of 15 amino acids. Germline CDR1 and CDR2: SGHNT and YYREEE (reference sequence). Trimming took off 0 bases at V and 7 bases at J, with 15 bases between the two ends. The CDR3 region has the DNA TGTGCCAGCAGCTTGGGACGGGAAACGACGAATACGCAGTATTTT. Translating gives CASSLGRETTNTQYF.

The V gene is TRBV30, the J gene TRBJ1-2; D is uncertain. The CDR3 spans 14 residues. The germline V and J ends were trimmed by 3 bases and 4 bases, with 15 bases remaining between them. Per germline, CDR1 GTSNPN and CDR2 SVGIG (reference sequence). DNA for the CDR3: TGTGCCTGGAGGGAAGCGTTACACCTCTATGGCTACACCTTC. Amino acid sequence: CAWREALHLYGYTF.

This clone was seen a few times. The chain uses TRBV10-3 and TRBJ1-1; D gene uncertain. This CDR3 spans 13 amino acids. The V gene lost 7 bases and the J gene lost 0 bases, with 9 bases spanning the gap. Germline-derived CDR1 and CDR2 are ENHRY and SYGVKD. This CDR3 reads CAIKEQMNTEAFF. Here the CDR3 DNA reads TGTGCCATCAAGGAGCAAATGAACACTGAAGCTTTCTTT.

The chain recombines TRBV28 with TRBJ1-5; 7 positions match TRBD1. Germline V CDR1 and CDR2: MDHEN, SYDVKM. Losses at the gene ends were 6 bases for V and 4 bases for J; bases not matched to a gene: 6. The CDR3 runs 14 residues. CDR3 sequence reads: CASSRGQFNQPQHF. The CDR3 DNA reads TGTGCCAGCAGCCGGGGACAGTTTAATCAGCCCCAGCATTTT. The whole variable domain, filled in from reference TRBV28 and TRBJ1-5, reads DVKVTQSSRYLVKRTGEKVFLECVQDMDHENMFWYRQDPGLGLRLIYFSYDVKMKEKGDIPEGYSVSREKKERFSLILESASTNQTSMYLCASSRGQFNQPQHFGDGTRLSIL.

The chain employs TRBV6-5 and TRBJ1-2, with a tentative D call TRBD1 (6 bases). V shed 5 bases and J shed 4 bases, with 11 bases lying between them. The germline V gene encodes CDR1 MNHEY and CDR2 SVGAGI. This CDR3 is 13 amino acids long. The CDR3 region has the DNA TGTGCCAGCAGTGAATGGACAGTCTATGGCTACACCTTC. As protein: CASSEWTVYGYTF.

The V gene is TRBV19, the J gene TRBJ1-5, with D perhaps matching TRBD1 (6 bases). V lost 1 base and J 1 base, leaving 11 bases between the germline ends. The CDR3 length is 16 residues. CDR1 is LNHDA, CDR2 SQIVND, per germline (reference sequence). The DNA of the CDR3 is TGTGCCAGTAGTATAGGGGCGGGGGGCAGCAATCAGCCCCAGCATTTT. It is translated as CASSIGAGGSNQPQHF.